This T cell receptor (beta chain) emerged from a study of T cells in Graves' hyperthyroidism and ophthalmopathy. Study information: Once the initial diagnosis was made, peripheral blood was obtained before any treatment.

Template material for amplifying TCR beta CDR3 regions consisted of RNA transcripts. When the TCR CDR3 underwent first-round RT-PCR, the HTBI primer set was used. TCRdb fed the multiplex PCR reads into MiXCR, producing one record per CDR3 protein. This table has roughly 700,000 distinct CDR3 sequences, around 40% appearing once. Among the patients, aged 18 to 65, hyperthyroidism was newly diagnosed and had lasted under 2 months. Exclusion criteria comprised uncontrolled infection, other autoimmune disease, pregnancy or lactation. This clonotype has only a few counts. CDR1 and CDR2 (germline): SGHRS, YFSETQ. The CDR3 totals 16 residues. Losses at the gene ends were 0 bases for V and 4 bases for J; bases not matched to a gene: 3.

What was sequenced was blood. The rearrangement links TRBV5-1 to TRBJ2-2; 10 bases are a match to TRBD2. This clonotype originated in a woman in her thirties or forties with Graves' hyperthyroidism. The CDR3 DNA follows: TGCGCCAGCAGCTTGGGGCTAGCGGGAGTCACCGGGGAGCTGTTTTTT. It codes for CASSLGLAGVTGELFF.